This entry lists 28 T cell receptor beta chains sequenced from one sample in a study of shared clonotypes between healthy human individuals. Some clones are missing from TCRdb's copy, which holds only in-frame ones; the method was immunoSEQ multiplex PCR. The top ten clones hold more than 0.1% of a sample with millions of clones, roughly 95% of them seen once. Specimen: naive CD4+ T cells sorted from blood. Subset: CD45RA+ positively selected. These receptor sequences come from a man between 18 and 29 years old in good health.

This chain joins TRBV30 and TRBJ1-2; 8 nucleotides line up with TRBD1. The J segment lost 8 bases and the V segment lost 1 base, leaving 6 bases of the junction unmatched. Germline V gene lookup returns CDR1 GTSNPN and CDR2 SVGIG (reference sequence). The CDR3 runs 13 residues. The CDR3 region is CAWSATGAGGYTF. The CDR3 DNA sequence: TGTGCCTGGAGTGCGACAGGGGCTGGAGGCTACACCTTC.

About this clone: One base away lies a much larger clone, so this may be a sequencing read error. This specimen includes other DNA sequences encoding the same CDR3. This chain connects TRBV7-9 to TRBJ1-2; D might be TRBD1 (5 bases). Germline V gene sequence: CDR1 SEHNR, CDR2 FQNEAQ (reference sequence). CDR3 length: 14 residues. Trimming shortened V by 1 base and J by 2 bases, and 8 bases separated the two germline ends. CDR3 DNA: TGTGCCAGCAGCTTAGGATCAGGGAACTATGGCTACACCTTC. Amino acid sequence: CASSLGSGNYGYTF. Variable domain in full (rest from reference TRBV7-9 and TRBJ1-2): DTGVSQNPRHKITKRGQNVTFRCDPISEHNRLYWYRQTLGQGPEFLTYFQNEAQLEKSRLLSDRFSAERPKGSFSTLEIQRTEQGDSAMYLCASSLGSGNYGYTFGSGTRLTVV.

The rearrangement joins TRBV5-1 to TRBJ2-3, with a tentative D call TRBD2 (6 bases). The V and J ends lost 4 bases and 2 bases respectively, with 14 bases between them. Germline V gene data show CDR1 as SGHRS and CDR2 as YFSETQ. CDR3 length equals 15 residues. The CDR3 region is CASSATGVTTDTQYF. In DNA, the CDR3 is TGCGCCAGCAGCGCCACGGGGGTTACCACAGATACGCAGTATTTT. Looking up the rest from reference TRBV5-1 and TRBJ2-3 gives the full variable domain: KAGVTQTPRYLIKTRGQQVTLSCSPISGHRSVSWYQQTPGQGLQFLFEYFSETQRNKGNFPGRFSGRQFSNSRSEMNVSTLELGDSALYLCASSATGVTTDTQYFGPGTRLTVL.

The J gene is TRBJ1-5, the V gene TRBV5-1; 8 bases are shared with TRBD1. The V and J ends lost 4 bases and 5 bases, in that order; junction bases with no gene match: 11. CDR1 SGHRS and CDR2 YFSETQ come from the germline V gene. The CDR3 covers 16 residues. CDR3 in DNA: TGCGCCAGCAGCGGGATGGACAGGGTAAACGATCAGCCCCAGCATTTT. Protein sequence: CASSGMDRVNDQPQHF.

Concerning this clone itself: In the same sample, other DNA sequences code for this CDR3. The chain recombines TRBV2 with TRBJ2-2; D is unresolved. Germline-derived CDR1 and CDR2 are SNHLY and FYNNEI. V was cut by 0 bases and J by 4 bases, with 3 bases left in between. There are 13 residues in the CDR3. CDR3 loop: CASSEAGTGELFF. CDR3 DNA: TGTGCCAGCAGTGAAGCGGGCACCGGGGAGCTGTTTTTT.

The rearrangement joins TRBV5-8 to TRBJ2-5, with 11 bases fitting TRBD2. The V gene end was trimmed by 4 bases and the J gene end by 2 bases; junction bases not matched to a gene: 4. The CDR3 has 15 amino acids. Germline V gene sequence: CDR1 SGHTS, CDR2 YDEGEE. CDR3 nucleotides: TGTGCCAGCAGCCCGGGGACTAGCGGACAAGAGACCCAGTACTTC. Protein product: CASSPGTSGQETQYF.

To note about this clone: Other nucleotide sequences from this sample produce the same CDR3. This rearrangement joins TRBV28 to TRBJ2-3; D is undetermined. Trimming removed 2 bases from V and 5 bases from J, with 5 bases in between. The CDR3 is 12 residues long. The germline CDR1 and CDR2 sequences are MDHEN and SYDVKM. CDR3 nucleotides: TGTGCCAGCAGTTTAAGGCGAGATACGCAGTATTTT. This gives the protein CASSLRRDTQYF.

The chain joins TRBV29-1 to TRBJ2-3, with D uncertain. Trimming shortened V by 8 bases and J by 0 bases, and 6 bases separated the two germline ends. CDR3 length: 11 residues. CDR1 SQVTM and CDR2 ANQGSEA come from the germline V gene. The chain's CDR3 is CSWVSTDTQYF. For the CDR3, the DNA is TGCAGCTGGGTAAGCACAGATACGCAGTATTTT.

This clone came up once. The genes are TRBV28 and TRBJ2-7; D possibly matches TRBD1 or TRBD2 (5 bases each). The V end lost 5 bases, the J end lost 3 bases, and 14 bases lay between the germline ends. Germline V gene sequence: CDR1 MDHEN, CDR2 SYDVKM. This CDR3 spans 14 amino acids. CDR3 region: CASSTPGRNYEQYF. As DNA, the CDR3 is TGTGCCAGCAGTACCCCGGGACGCAACTACGAGCAGTACTTC.

As for this clone: Other DNA sequences in this sample translate to the same CDR3. The chain uses TRBV18 and TRBJ1-5; 7 positions agree with TRBD1. The germline V gene encodes CDR1 KGHSH and CDR2 LQKENI. Losses at the gene ends were 3 bases for V and 3 bases for J; bases not matched to a gene: 2. The CDR3 runs to 14 residues. CDR3 protein: CASSPTGPNQPQHF. CDR3 nucleotides: TGTGCCAGCTCACCGACAGGGCCCAATCAGCCCCAGCATTTT.

This chain uses TRBV29-1 with TRBJ2-5, with D tentatively TRBD2 (6 bases). Germline V gene sequence: CDR1 SQVTM, CDR2 ANQGSEA. The CDR3 length is 13 residues. Trimming pared 3 bases from V and 6 bases from J, leaving 14 bases between. As DNA, the CDR3 is TGCAGCGTTGATTTCGTGGGAGGACAGACCCAGTACTTC. Its protein is CSVDFVGGQTQYF.

The gene calls are TRBV7-9 and TRBJ1-2, with 7 bases aligning to TRBD1. The germline gives CDR1 SEHNR, CDR2 FQNEAQ (reference sequence). The J segment lost 4 bases and the V segment lost 10 bases, leaving 9 bases of the junction unmatched. CDR3 length equals 13 residues. DNA of the CDR3: TGTGCCACCCGGGACAGCCCTAGCTATGGCTACACCTTC. It translates to CATRDSPSYGYTF.

This chain links TRBV6-5 with TRBJ1-6; D perhaps matches TRBD1 (6 bases). Germline CDR1 and CDR2: MNHEY and SVGAGI. V lost 5 bases to trimming and J lost 10 bases, with 18 bases between them. CDR3 length: 15 amino acids. The CDR3 here is CASSPTTPGASPLHF. The CDR3 DNA sequence: TGTGCCAGCAGTCCGACCACCCCAGGGGCCTCACCCCTCCACTTT.

CDR3 loop: CASSLRAPSGANVLTF. CDR3 DNA: TGCGCCAGCAGCTTGAGGGCGCCCTCTGGGGCCAACGTCCTGACTTTC. The V gene is TRBV5-1, the J gene TRBJ2-6; unclear D gene. From germline, CDR1 is SGHRS and CDR2 YFSETQ. V gave up 1 base and J gave up 0 bases, with 8 bases separating them. The CDR3 runs 16 residues.

The chain links TRBV29-1 to TRBJ2-3; 13 bases map to TRBD2. V trimming: 7 bases; J trimming: 5 bases; junction bases outside the gene matches: 6. Germline values: CDR1 SQVTM, CDR2 ANQGSEA. The CDR3 runs to 14 residues. CDR3 coding DNA: TGCAGCGCCGGACTAGCGGGAGTGGTAGATACGCAGTATTTT. The encoded protein is CSAGLAGVVDTQYF.

The rearrangement uses TRBV19 and TRBJ1-1; 7 bases map to TRBD1. J lost 1 base, V lost 10 bases, and 6 bases had no gene match. This CDR3 has 13 amino acids. Per germline, CDR1 LNHDA and CDR2 SQIVND (reference sequence). CDR3 sequence reads: CATADRQNTEAFF. The CDR3 DNA follows: TGTGCCACCGCGGACAGGCAGAACACTGAAGCTTTCTTT. The variable domain in full, with the rest retrieved from reference TRBV19 and TRBJ1-1, is DGGITQSPKYLFRKEGQNVTLSCEQNLNHDAMYWYRQDPGQGLRLIYYSQIVNDFQKGDIAEGYSVSREKKESFPLTVTSAQKNPTAFYLCATADRQNTEAFFGQGTRLTVV.

V usage is TRBV12-5 and J usage is TRBJ2-1; D gene unclear. Germline CDR1 is LGHNT and CDR2 is FRNRAP. The CDR3 spans 15 residues. Trimming removed 7 bases at V and 2 bases at J, with 15 bases between. In DNA, the CDR3 is TGTGCTAGTGACTCCCCGCGTCCCACCTACAATGAGCAGTTCTTC. Translating it yields CASDSPRPTYNEQFF.

This clone was detected only once. The chain couples TRBV6-6 to TRBJ2-7, with D unresolved. CDR1 MNHNY and CDR2 SVGAGI come from the germline V gene (reference sequence). V lost 2 bases to trimming and J lost 2 bases, with 13 bases between them. The CDR3 consists of 15 residues. This CDR3 reads CASSYTTENTYEQYF. CDR3 bases: TGTGCCAGCAGTTACACAACGGAAAACACCTACGAGCAGTACTTC.

The chain uses TRBV30 and TRBJ2-7; D not certain. The germline V gene encodes CDR1 GTSNPN and CDR2 SVGIG (reference sequence). The V end was cut by 0 bases, the J end by 2 bases, with 8 bases between. The CDR3 spans 13 residues. CDR3 sequence reads: CAWSVNGPYEQYF. The CDR3 bases are TGTGCCTGGAGTGTGAACGGGCCCTACGAGCAGTACTTC. Supplemented by reference TRBV30 and TRBJ2-7, the full variable domain reads SQTIHQWPATLVQPVGSPLSLECTVEGTSNPNLYWYRQAAGRGLQLLFYSVGIGQISSEVPQNLSASRPQDRQFILSSKKLLLSDSGFYLCAWSVNGPYEQYFGPGTRLTVT.

The chain couples TRBV18 to TRBJ1-4; D is unresolved. V lost 6 bases and J lost 0, with 14 bases in between. Germline V gene lookup returns CDR1 KGHSH and CDR2 LQKENI. The CDR3 sequence is 16 residues long. The CDR3 nucleotides read TGTGCCAGCTCCGTGCCCCCTGGGGCAACTAATGAAAAACTGTTTTTT. Translated: CASSVPPGATNEKLFF.

For this clone: This sample includes further DNA sequences coding for the same CDR3. The chain recombines TRBV5-1 with TRBJ1-1; D is unclear. Germline CDR1 is SGHRS and CDR2 is YFSETQ. Trimming took off 3 bases at V and 1 base at J, with 7 bases between the two ends. The CDR3 runs to 13 residues. This chain's CDR3 is CASSYQGNTEAFF. The CDR3 coding sequence is TGCGCCAGCAGCTACCAAGGGAACACTGAAGCTTTCTTT. Together with reference TRBV5-1 and TRBJ1-1, the CDR3 gives the full variable domain: KAGVTQTPRYLIKTRGQQVTLSCSPISGHRSVSWYQQTPGQGLQFLFEYFSETQRNKGNFPGRFSGRQFSNSRSEMNVSTLELGDSALYLCASSYQGNTEAFFGQGTRLTVV.

This sequence joins TRBV28 and TRBJ2-7; no firm D call. CDR1 is MDHEN and CDR2 is SYDVKM in the germline V gene. Trimming removed 3 bases from V and 7 bases from J, with 4 bases in between. This CDR3 comprises 10 residues. Here the CDR3 reads CASSLEEQYF. DNA of the CDR3: TGTGCCAGCAGTTTGGAGGAGCAGTACTTC.

This clone was counted once. This chain joins TRBV2 and TRBJ2-3; possibly TRBD2 for D (6 bases). CDR1 is SNHLY and CDR2 is FYNNEI in the germline V gene. V dropped 4 bases and J dropped 6 bases, with 11 bases sitting between them. There are 13 residues in the CDR3. CDR3 region: CASSGGGVDTQYF. CDR3 nucleotide sequence: TGTGCCAGCAGTGGAGGCGGGGTGGATACGCAGTATTTT.

J is TRBJ1-2 and V is TRBV30, with 8 positions matching TRBD1. Trimming cost V 8 bases and J 8 bases; bases outside gene matches: 22. CDR1 is GTSNPN and CDR2 is SVGIG in the germline V gene (reference sequence). CDR3 length: 16 residues. CDR3 sequence: CALQRTGSGSGWGYTF. The CDR3 nucleotides read TGTGCCCTACAGAGGACAGGGAGCGGGAGTGGATGGGGCTACACCTTC.

This sequence joins TRBV7-9 and TRBJ2-7, with TRBD2 matching 9 bases. CDR1 SEHNR and CDR2 FQNEAQ come from the germline V gene (reference sequence). Germline trimming cut 4 bases from V and 2 bases from J; bases unmatched to any gene: 6. CDR3 length: 15 residues. The chain's CDR3 is CASSSPASGAYEQYF. CDR3 sequence (DNA): TGTGCCAGCAGCTCACCGGCTAGCGGGGCCTACGAGCAGTACTTC.

The chain joins TRBV4-1 to TRBJ1-5; D not certain. The CDR3 contains 18 residues. The germline CDR1 and CDR2 sequences are MGHRA and YSYEKL. The germline V and J ends were trimmed by 0 bases and 3 bases, with 18 bases remaining between them. CDR3 DNA: TGCGCCAGCAGCCAAGATAAAATGTCGGGCCAGCCCAATCAGCCCCAGCATTTT. It specifies CASSQDKMSGQPNQPQHF.

The chain joins TRBV10-3 to TRBJ2-2; D ambiguous. The CDR3 spans 14 residues. Trimming cost V 11 bases and J 0 bases, with 13 bases left between them. CDR1 is ENHRY and CDR2 is SYGVKD in the germline V gene. The CDR3 DNA is TGTGCCGTTGGAGTTACGGCGAACACCGGGGAGCTGTTTTTT. Residues: CAVGVTANTGELFF.

The rearrangement joins TRBV6-1 to TRBJ1-1; D not certain. The V and J ends lost 0 bases and 4 bases respectively, with 12 bases between them. The germline gives CDR1 MNHNS, CDR2 SASEGT. This CDR3 contains 15 residues. The CDR3 loop is CASSEAGEPGTEAFF. The CDR3 coding sequence is TGTGCCAGCAGTGAAGCTGGGGAACCAGGCACTGAAGCTTTCTTT.